The entry that follows covers one T cell receptor (beta chain) sequence. Its antigen remains undetermined. Base qualities are not recorded, but no much larger clone differs from it by a single base. The library was produced with RT-PCR. Sequencing was performed on an Illumina HiSeq 2500. TCRdb reprocessing: public reads trimmed at Q25 with fastp, clones called with MiXCR, in-frame beta chains kept. Identical CDR3 protein sequences are pooled into one entry, listed with their most common genes and DNA. The sample has hundreds of thousands of distinct CDR3 sequences on record, about an eighth of them singletons. Around 12% of the sample goes to the ten largest clones. This sample was included in a study of response to subunit inactivated influenza vaccine (dated by TCRdb to the late 2010s). About the investigation overall: Deep quantitative profiling of the T cell receptor repertoire was used in the study to follow responses to a trivalent subunit inactivated influenza vaccine. Study-wide findings and limitations: It was suggested by the authors that each seasonal influenza vaccination may recruit only a limited number of new T cells.

In light of the paper, this sample's time point label describes: 45 days after influenza vaccine administration. From its cysteine to its phenylalanine, the CDR3 spans 15 amino acids. Just the 45-base CDR3 DNA is kept, in frame starting at base 1. Trimming removed 8 bases from V and 7 bases from J; the gene matches leave 9 bases unexplained. Looking up the germline V gene yields CDR1 MNHEY and CDR2 SVGEGT. The sample here was PBMCs from blood, taken roughly 45 days after vaccination. The V and J segments used are TRBV6-2 or TRBV6-3 and TRBJ2-7; 15 central bases correspond to TRBD2. The TCR sequence derives from a man aged 45 to 65 who received an inactivated influenza vaccine. Donor details come from another sample of the same person, matched by shared clones. CDR3 protein: CASARTSGGASEQYF. The base sequence is TGTGCCAGCGCACGGACTAGCGGGGGGGCGTCTGAGCAGTACTTC.